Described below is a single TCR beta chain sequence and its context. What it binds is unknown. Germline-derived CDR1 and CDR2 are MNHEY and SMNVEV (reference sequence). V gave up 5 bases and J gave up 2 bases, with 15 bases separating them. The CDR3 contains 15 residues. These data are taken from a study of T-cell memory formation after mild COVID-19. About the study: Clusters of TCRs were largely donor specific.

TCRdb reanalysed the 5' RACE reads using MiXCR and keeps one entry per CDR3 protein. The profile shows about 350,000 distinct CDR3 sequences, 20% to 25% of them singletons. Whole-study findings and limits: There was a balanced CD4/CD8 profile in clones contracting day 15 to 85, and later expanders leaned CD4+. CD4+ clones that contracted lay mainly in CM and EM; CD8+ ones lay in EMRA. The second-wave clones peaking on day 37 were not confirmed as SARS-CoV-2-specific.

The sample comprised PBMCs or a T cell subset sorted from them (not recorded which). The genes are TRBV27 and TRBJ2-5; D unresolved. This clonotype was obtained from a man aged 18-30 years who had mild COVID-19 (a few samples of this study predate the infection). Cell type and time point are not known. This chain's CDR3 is CASSPHPSKQETQYF. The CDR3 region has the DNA TGTGCCAGCAGTCCTCACCCCAGTAAACAAGAGACCCAGTACTTC.